This T cell receptor (beta chain) was identified during a study of blood T cell repertoires in COVID-19 (dated by TCRdb to 2020 to 2022). Concerning the study at large: Collaborator samples came from the United States, Italy and Spain and covered acute and convalescent phases of COVID-19. The material from the prospective study consisted of cDNA or gDNA derived from T cells, B-cell-depleted T cells, or PBMCs. Subjects who had been exposed to COVID-19, were actively infected with it, or had recovered from it provided the deeply sampled blood TCRbeta repertoires that made up the dataset. A freely available public database, intended as a resource for researchers studying the immune response to SARS-CoV-2, is where the repertoires were released. Samples were obtained from the ongoing ImmuneRACE study (first 160 participants) and from 1,200 or so subjects provided by 6 global collaborators. A de-identified subject ID, COVID-19 status, age in years and sex were almost always included in the sample metadata. Where available, HLA class I and class II types were taken from metadata supplied by the sample provider and were not determined by assay-based typing. General study outcomes and caveats: Clinical and demographic metadata were provided uncurated, with the amount varying by source and participant.

Another Seattle source contributed samples from volunteer blood donors who had recovered from COVID-19. The collaborating institutions used their own protocols to collect whole blood in K2EDTA tubes. For TCRbeta analysis, collaborator samples were shipped as frozen whole blood, as isolated PBMCs, or as DNA extracted from either sample type. TCRbeta CDR3 regions were amplified from genomic DNA by means of the immunoSEQ Assay, a bias-controlled multiplex PCR. The study's own analysis went as follows. The number of nucleated cells in each sample was estimated by amplification of reference gene primers within the assay. To quantify the absolute abundance of each unique TCRbeta CDR3 rearrangement, sequence reads were collapsed and filtered. Productive Simpson clonality was computed per sample as the square root of Simpson's diversity index over productive rearrangements. Here the immuneACCESS table is served through TCRdb, limited to in-frame sequences with V and J called. Missing clones are a known gap in these copies; in checked studies unresolved V genes cover under half, and the rest lacks a known reason. That table supplies the V and J calls and clone size; D and trimming were determined from the DNA. Across this sample there are roughly 240,000 clones, with 86% seen only once. In total, the top ten clones hold 2.5% to 3.5% of the sample.

Concerning this clone: No cognate antigen has been identified for it. No quality values exist for individual bases; no much larger clone is one base distant.

The receptor was isolated from a woman younger than 45 who had recovered from COVID-19. The sequenced sample was peripheral blood.

The nucleotides read TGTGCCATCAGTGAGGAGGGCGGGGGAGAGACCCAGTACTTC. Its protein product is CAISEEGGGETQYF. The sequence is built from TRBV10-3 and TRBJ2-5, with 7 middle bases fitting TRBD2. As encoded in the germline V gene, CDR1 is ENHRY while CDR2 is SYGVKD. For this chain, trimming is 2 bases at the V end and 4 bases at the J end, and the number of junction bases without a gene match is 4. Inclusive of the bounding cysteine and phenylalanine, the CDR3 is 14 residues long. The CDR3 DNA has 42 bases and is translated from base 1.